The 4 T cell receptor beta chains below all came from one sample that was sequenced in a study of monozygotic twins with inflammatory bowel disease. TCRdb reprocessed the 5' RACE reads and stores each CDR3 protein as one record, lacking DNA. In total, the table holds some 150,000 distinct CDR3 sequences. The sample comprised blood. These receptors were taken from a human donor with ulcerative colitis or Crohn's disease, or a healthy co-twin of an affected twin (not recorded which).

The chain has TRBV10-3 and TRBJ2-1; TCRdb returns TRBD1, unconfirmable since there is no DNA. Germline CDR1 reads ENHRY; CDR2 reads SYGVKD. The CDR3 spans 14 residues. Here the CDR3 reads CAISESKDTYEQFF.

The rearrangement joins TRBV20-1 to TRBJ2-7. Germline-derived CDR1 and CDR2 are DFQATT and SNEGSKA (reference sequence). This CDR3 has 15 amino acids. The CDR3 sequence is CSARRLAGESNEQYF.

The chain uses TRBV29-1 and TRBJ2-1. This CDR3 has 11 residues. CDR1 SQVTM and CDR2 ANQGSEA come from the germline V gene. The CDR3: CSVQERNEQFF.

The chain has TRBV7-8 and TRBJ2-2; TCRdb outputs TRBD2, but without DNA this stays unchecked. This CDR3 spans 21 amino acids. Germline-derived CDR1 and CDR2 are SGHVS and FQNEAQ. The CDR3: CASSQLRVGLAHSRDTGELFF.